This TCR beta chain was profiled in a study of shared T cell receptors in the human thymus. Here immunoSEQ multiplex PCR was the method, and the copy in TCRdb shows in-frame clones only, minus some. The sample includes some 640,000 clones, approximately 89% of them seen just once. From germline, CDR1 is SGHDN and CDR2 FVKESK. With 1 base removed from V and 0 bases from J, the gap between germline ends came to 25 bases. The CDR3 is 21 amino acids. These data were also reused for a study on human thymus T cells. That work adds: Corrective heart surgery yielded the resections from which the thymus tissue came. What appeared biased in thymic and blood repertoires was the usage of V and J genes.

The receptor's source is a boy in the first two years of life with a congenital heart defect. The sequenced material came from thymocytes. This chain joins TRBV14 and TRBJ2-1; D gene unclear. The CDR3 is CASSQVLSPRREPSSYNEQFF. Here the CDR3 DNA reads TGTGCCAGCAGCCAAGTCCTGTCGCCACGGAGAGAACCGAGCTCCTACAATGAGCAGTTCTTC.